What follows are 12 T cell receptor beta chains derived from one specimen sequenced in a study of T cell repertoires in cytomegalovirus infection. From the reads, TCRdb called clonotypes with MiXCR, one entry per CDR3 protein. Altogether roughly 77,000 distinct CDR3 sequences are present, 3% to 4.5% being singletons, with the ten largest covering about 22%. The sample consisted of PBMCs. The receptors here all came from a human donor in good health (CMV status not recorded). Some clones in this sample may be carry-over from other donors' samples.

This clonotype was picked up many times. V and J are TRBV3-1 and TRBJ2-3, with a weak D call TRBD2 (6 bases). Germline V gene sequence: CDR1 LGHDT, CDR2 YNNKEL (reference sequence). The CDR3 sequence is 14 residues long. V gave up 3 bases and J gave up 3 bases, with 10 bases separating them. For the CDR3, the DNA is TGTGCCAGCAGCCATCGGGGGTGGACAGATACGCAGTATTTT. Its translation is CASSHRGWTDTQYF.

This clonotype was recorded many times. CDR3 in DNA: TGTGCCAGCAGATTGCTTCAGAGTACTGAAGCTTTCTTT. It codes for CASRLLQSTEAFF. The chain combines TRBV6-1 with TRBJ1-1; the D is unclear. V was pared by 6 bases and J by 5 bases, with 13 bases between. CDR1 and CDR2 (germline): MNHNS, SASEGT. The CDR3 length is 13 residues.

The sample holds many counts of this clonotype. The rearrangement joins TRBV7-9 to TRBJ2-5; TRBD2 matches 7 bases. This CDR3 is built from 15 residues. Germline lookup yields CDR1 SEHNR and CDR2 FQNEAQ (reference sequence). V trimming: 4 bases; J trimming: 4 bases; junction bases outside the gene matches: 9. The CDR3 protein is CASSSGGRGGETQYF. The CDR3 coding sequence is TGTGCCAGCAGCTCGGGCGGGAGAGGAGGAGAGACCCAGTACTTC.

This clonotype was recorded at least ten times. CDR3 bases: TGTGCCAGCAGCTCACAGACAGCCTCCTATTCCGAGCAGTACTTC. Translated, it gives CASSSQTASYSEQYF. This chain connects TRBV7-2 to TRBJ2-7, with a possible D match to TRBD1 (5 bases). The V and J ends lost 4 bases and 6 bases respectively, with 19 bases between them. CDR1 SGHTA and CDR2 FQGNSA come from the germline V gene. The CDR3 runs to 15 residues.

This clonotype was counted ten times or more. This chain joins TRBV6-2 or TRBV6-3 and TRBJ1-5; D gene uncertain. The CDR3 runs 12 residues. Germline CDR1 is MNHEY and CDR2 is SVGEGT. V gave up 8 bases and J gave up 4 bases, with 9 bases separating them. CDR3 nucleotide sequence: TGTGCCAGCCGGACTTCAAATCAGCCCCAGCATTTT. Its protein is CASRTSNQPQHF.

This clonotype came up many times. J is TRBJ2-5 and V is TRBV10-3; D not resolved. Per germline, CDR1 ENHRY and CDR2 SYGVKD. The CDR3 extends over 13 amino acids. V was trimmed by 6 bases and J by 5 bases, leaving 13 bases between them. CDR3 sequence: CAISSATSETQYF. CDR3 nucleotide sequence: TGTGCCATCAGCAGTGCTACGTCGGAGACCCAGTACTTC.

This clonotype has a count of ten or more. This rearrangement joins TRBV7-8 to TRBJ1-1, with D unclear. Germline CDR1 SGHVS, CDR2 FQNEAQ. This CDR3 is built from 14 residues. The V gene lost 5 bases and the J gene lost 0 bases, with 10 bases spanning the gap. As DNA, the CDR3 is TGTGCCAGCAGCATAGAAGTAATGAACACTGAAGCTTTCTTT. Translating it yields CASSIEVMNTEAFF.

This clonotype was detected many times. The chain recombines TRBV10-3 with TRBJ2-6; D unclear. The CDR3 loop spans 13 amino acids. Trimming took off 6 bases at V and 2 bases at J, with 5 bases between the two ends. In germline, CDR1 is ENHRY, CDR2 SYGVKD. The CDR3 protein is CAIREAGANVLTF. The CDR3 DNA sequence: TGTGCCATCAGGGAAGCTGGGGCCAACGTCCTGACTTTC.

The sample holds many counts of this clonotype. J is TRBJ2-2 and V is TRBV6-2 or TRBV6-3; a possible D gene is TRBD1 (6 bases). The germline CDR1 and CDR2 sequences are MNHEY and SVGEGT. Trimming removed 6 bases at V and 3 bases at J, with 20 bases between. The CDR3 totals 17 residues. CDR3 coding DNA: TGTGCCAGCAGGACAGGTCTTTATAGAGGGGACACCGGGGAGCTGTTTTTT. Translation: CASRTGLYRGDTGELFF.

The chain is built from TRBV28 and TRBJ1-4; D might be TRBD1 (5 bases). The CDR3 has 15 residues. Deletions cut 6 bases from V and 8 bases from J, with 19 bases between. Germline V lookup: CDR1 MDHEN, CDR2 SYDVKM. CDR3 sequence (DNA): TGTGCCAGCAGCTGGGGCGGGCGCCTGACAGAAAAACTGTTTTTT. Protein: CASSWGGRLTEKLFF.

Many counts were recorded for this clonotype. CDR3 sequence: CASSYEALTQYF. The CDR3 DNA is TGTGCCAGCAGTTACGAAGCACTTACGCAGTATTTT. V and J are TRBV6-6 and TRBJ2-3, with D uncertain. The V end lost 2 bases, the J end lost 8 bases, and 8 bases lay between the germline ends. This CDR3 region has 12 residues. Per the germline V gene, CDR1 is MNHNY and CDR2 is SVGAGI (reference sequence).

The table lists this clonotype with many counts. J is TRBJ1-1 and V is TRBV7-2; the D is unclear. Trimming took 5 bases from V and 3 from J, leaving 10 bases between them. CDR1 is SGHTA and CDR2 is FQGNSA in the germline V gene. The CDR3 length is 13 residues. The CDR3 sequence: CASSLIRDTEAFF. Written as DNA, the CDR3 is TGTGCCAGCAGCCTTATCCGGGACACTGAAGCTTTCTTT.